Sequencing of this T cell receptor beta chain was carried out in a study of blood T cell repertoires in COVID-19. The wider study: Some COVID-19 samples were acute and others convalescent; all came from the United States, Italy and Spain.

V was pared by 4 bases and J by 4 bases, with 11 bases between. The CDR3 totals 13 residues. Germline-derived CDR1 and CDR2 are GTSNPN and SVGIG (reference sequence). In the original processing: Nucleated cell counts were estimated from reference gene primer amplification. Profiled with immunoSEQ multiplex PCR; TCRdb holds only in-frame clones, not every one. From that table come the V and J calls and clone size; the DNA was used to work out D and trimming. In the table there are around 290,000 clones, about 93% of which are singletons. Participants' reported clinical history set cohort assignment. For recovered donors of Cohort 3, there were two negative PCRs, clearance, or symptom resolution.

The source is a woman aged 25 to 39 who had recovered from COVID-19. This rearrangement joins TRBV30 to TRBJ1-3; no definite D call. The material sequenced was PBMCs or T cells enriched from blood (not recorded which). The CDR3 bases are TGTGCCTGGATGTCTGGAGCAGGAAACACCATATATTTT. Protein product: CAWMSGAGNTIYF.